Listed here are 21 T cell receptor beta chains from one sample, sequenced in a study of blood T cell repertoires in COVID-19. Profiled with immunoSEQ multiplex PCR; TCRdb holds only in-frame clones, not every one. The sample holds fewer than 650,000 clones, 85% to 90% seen once. Sequenced: peripheral blood. These receptors all come from a woman aged 45-65 years with COVID-19, enrolled during active disease.

The chain carries TRBV3-1 (or the pseudogene TRBV3-2) and TRBJ2-2; 14 bases match TRBD2. The CDR3 runs 16 residues. The J segment lost 8 bases and the V segment lost 1 base, leaving 3 bases of the junction unmatched. The V gene's germline CDR1 is LGHDT and CDR2 YNNKEL (reference sequence). The CDR3 sequence: CASSQAGTSGGGELFF. The CDR3 DNA sequence: TGTGCCAGCAGCCAAGCTGGGACTAGCGGGGGTGGGGAGCTGTTTTTT.

The rearrangement links TRBV27 to TRBJ1-5, with 7 bases aligning to TRBD1. The CDR3 is made up of 12 amino acids. V was pared by 5 bases and J by 9 bases, with 4 bases of the junction left unmatched. CDR1 is MNHEY, CDR2 SMNVEV, per germline (reference sequence). CDR3 nucleotide sequence: TGTGCCAGCAGTCCCCGACAGGGGCCCCAGCATTTT. Translation: CASSPRQGPQHF.

The gene calls are TRBV5-4 and TRBJ2-2; TRBD1 is a possible D gene (6 bases). Germline V lookup: CDR1 SGHNT, CDR2 YYREEE (reference sequence). V gave up 4 bases and J gave up 0 bases, with 13 bases separating them. This CDR3 contains 16 residues. In DNA, the CDR3 is TGTGCCAGCAGCCCTCCAGGGGCCCCGAACACCGGGGAGCTGTTTTTT. This codes for CASSPPGAPNTGELFF.

V is TRBV6-1 and J is TRBJ1-5, with 7 bases fitting TRBD1. In germline, CDR1 is MNHNS, CDR2 SASEGT. V lost 0 bases and J lost 7; bases outside the gene matches: 9. This CDR3 comprises 16 residues. CDR3 in amino acids: CASSEAELTGKQPQHF. In DNA, the CDR3 is TGTGCCAGCAGTGAAGCGGAATTGACAGGGAAACAGCCCCAGCATTTT.

The gene calls are TRBV6-1 and TRBJ1-2; 8 nucleotides align to TRBD1. Germline V gives CDR1 MNHNS, CDR2 SASEGT. V was pared by 4 bases and J by 5 bases, with 12 bases of the junction left unmatched. CDR3 size: 16 residues. The CDR3 DNA reads TGTGCCAGCAGTGGTTTAGGACAGGGAAGGTGGTATGGCTACACCTTC. Residues: CASSGLGQGRWYGYTF.

Note on this clone: Different DNA sequences within this sample yield the same CDR3. The chain recombines TRBV5-1 with TRBJ2-7, with D perhaps TRBD2 (7 bases). The CDR3 sequence is 15 residues long. In germline, CDR1 is SGHRS, CDR2 YFSETQ. V lost 0 bases, J lost 1 base, and 11 bases lay in between. Written as DNA, the CDR3 is TGCGCCAGCAGCTTGGTTGGGGGGGCATCCTACGAGCAGTACTTC. It yields the protein CASSLVGGASYEQYF.

The sample holds one count of this clone. Compared with germline, one end of the junction differs, possibly owing to a read error. This chain joins TRBV30 and TRBJ1-4; no reliable D call. The CDR3 covers 12 residues. Germline V gives CDR1 GTSNPN, CDR2 SVGIG (reference sequence). The CDR3 protein is CAWSVSKEKLFF. The CDR3 nucleotides are TGTGCCTGGAGTGTCTCTAAAGAAAAACTGTTTTTT.

The rearrangement uses TRBV11-2 and TRBJ2-1, with D possibly TRBD1 on 6 matching bases. V shed 2 bases and J shed 7 bases, with 18 bases lying between them. Germline CDR1 reads SGHAT; CDR2 reads FQNNGV. The CDR3 spans 16 residues. This chain's CDR3 is CASSLRGSGKENEQFF. CDR3 DNA: TGTGCCAGCAGCTTAAGGGGGTCAGGCAAAGAAAATGAGCAGTTCTTC.

This chain joins TRBV25-1 and TRBJ2-7; 8 bases are a match to TRBD1. Germline CDR1 reads MGHDK; CDR2 reads SYGVNS. V dropped 5 bases and J dropped 0; count of bases not matched to a gene: 9. The CDR3 is 16 residues long. This CDR3 is CASSPDEGQASYEQYF. In DNA, the CDR3 is TGTGCCAGCAGTCCCGATGAGGGACAGGCCTCCTACGAGCAGTACTTC.

As regards this clone: This sample also contains other DNA sequences that code for the same CDR3. The chain uses TRBV7-9 and TRBJ1-2; TRBD1 agrees at 7 bases. This CDR3 has 13 amino acids. The V and J ends lost 1 base and 4 bases, in that order; junction bases with no gene match: 0. From germline, CDR1 is SEHNR and CDR2 FQNEAQ (reference sequence). The DNA of the CDR3 is TGTGCCAGCAGCTTAGGGACAGGCTATGGCTACACCTTC. Translating gives CASSLGTGYGYTF.

The rearrangement joins TRBV7-3 to TRBJ1-1, with 8 positions matching TRBD1. The CDR3 has 13 residues. The V and J ends lost 6 bases and 4 bases, in that order; junction bases with no gene match: 4. The germline gives CDR1 SGHTA, CDR2 FQGTGA. The CDR3 DNA follows: TGTGCCAGCAGAGAACAGGGGGTCACTGAAGCTTTCTTT. It yields the protein CASREQGVTEAFF.

The rearrangement links TRBV7-9 to TRBJ2-5; D remains unclear. The CDR3 spans 15 residues. Germline V lookup: CDR1 SEHNR, CDR2 FQNEAQ (reference sequence). Trimming left V 2 bases short and J 2 bases short, with 12 bases between. CDR3 in DNA: TGTGCCAGCAGCTTAATTGTCACAGAGCAAGAGACCCAGTACTTC. Protein: CASSLIVTEQETQYF. Together with reference TRBV7-9 and TRBJ2-5, the CDR3 gives the full variable domain: DTGVSQNPRHKITKRGQNVTFRCDPISEHNRLYWYRQTLGQGPEFLTYFQNEAQLEKSRLLSDRFSAERPKGSFSTLEIQRTEQGDSAMYLCASSLIVTEQETQYFGPGTRLLVL.

The chain joins TRBV18 to TRBJ2-1; D gene uncertain. Germline V CDR1 and CDR2: KGHSH, LQKENI. The CDR3 consists of 15 residues. Trimming stripped 0 bases from V and 4 bases from J, with 10 bases between. The chain's CDR3 is CASSPPVKTYNEQFF. The CDR3 coding sequence is TGTGCCAGCTCACCACCGGTCAAAACTTACAATGAGCAGTTCTTC.

Only one count was recorded for this clone. The chain links TRBV19 to TRBJ1-5; 7 bases map to TRBD1. The ends lost 5 bases at V and 0 bases at J; junction bases unmatched: 7. Germline CDR1 is LNHDA and CDR2 is SQIVND (reference sequence). This CDR3 has 16 amino acids. In DNA, the CDR3 is TGTGCCAGTAGTCGGTTGCAGGGGGTTAGCAATCAGCCCCAGCATTTT. It translates to CASSRLQGVSNQPQHF. Full variable domain (missing parts from reference TRBV19 and TRBJ1-5): DGGITQSPKYLFRKEGQNVTLSCEQNLNHDAMYWYRQDPGQGLRLIYYSQIVNDFQKGDIAEGYSVSREKKESFPLTVTSAQKNPTAFYLCASSRLQGVSNQPQHFGDGTRLSIL.

The CDR3: CASGLGQGAQPQHF. CDR3 DNA sequence: TGTGCTAGTGGTTTGGGACAGGGGGCTCAGCCCCAGCATTTT. The V call is TRBV12-5, the J call TRBJ1-5; TRBD1 aligns across 10 bases. The length of the CDR3 is 14 residues. CDR1 is LGHNT, CDR2 FRNRAP, per germline. The V gene end was trimmed by 1 base and the J gene end by 6 bases; junction bases not matched to a gene: 0.

The chain carries TRBV19 and TRBJ1-2, with D possibly being TRBD1 (6 bases). Germline V gene data show CDR1 as LNHDA and CDR2 as SQIVND (reference sequence). The CDR3 extends over 13 amino acids. Trimming took 5 bases from V and 8 from J, leaving 15 bases between them. The CDR3 DNA sequence: TGTGCCAGTAGTCTCGGGACACGAGAAGGCTACACCTTC. Translating gives CASSLGTREGYTF. Together with reference TRBV19 and TRBJ1-2, the CDR3 gives the full variable domain: DGGITQSPKYLFRKEGQNVTLSCEQNLNHDAMYWYRQDPGQGLRLIYYSQIVNDFQKGDIAEGYSVSREKKESFPLTVTSAQKNPTAFYLCASSLGTREGYTFGSGTRLTVV.

The gene calls are TRBV29-1 and TRBJ1-5; a weak D match, TRBD1 (5 bases). V dropped 5 bases and J dropped 6 bases, with 14 bases sitting between them. The CDR3 runs 13 residues. Germline CDR1 and CDR2: SQVTM and ANQGSEA. The CDR3 is CSVTGGNGQPQHF. In DNA form, the CDR3 reads TGCAGCGTTACTGGGGGGAACGGTCAGCCCCAGCATTTT.

The chain combines TRBV13 with TRBJ2-7, with TRBD1 matching 10 bases. The CDR3 extends over 16 amino acids. Trimming took 5 bases from V and 0 from J; bases not matched to a gene: 7. The germline CDR1 and CDR2 sequences are PRHDT and FYEKMQ (reference sequence). The CDR3 DNA follows: TGTGCCAGCAGCCCAGCTGGGGACAGGGGCTCCTACGAGCAGTACTTC. Residues: CASSPAGDRGSYEQYF.

This clone was picked up one time. V and J are TRBV18 and TRBJ1-4; tentative D call: TRBD1 (5 bases). CDR3 length: 14 residues. V was cut by 3 bases and J by 12 bases, with 17 bases left in between. Germline assignment: CDR1 KGHSH and CDR2 LQKENI. The CDR3 region is CASSPAGTGGELFF. CDR3 bases: TGTGCCAGCTCACCCGCCGGAACGGGGGGGGAACTGTTTTTT.

The rearrangement joins TRBV14 to TRBJ2-1; no reliable D call. This CDR3 comprises 15 residues. The germline gives CDR1 SGHDN, CDR2 FVKESK. The ends were cut back, 4 bases at V and 1 base at J, with 11 bases in the middle. The CDR3 spells CASSLRSESYNEQFF. The CDR3 DNA follows: TGTGCCAGCAGCCTTAGGAGTGAATCCTACAATGAGCAGTTCTTC.

This clone has a single count. The chain is built from TRBV4-1 and TRBJ2-7; a possible D gene is TRBD1 (5 bases). The CDR3 runs 14 residues. CDR1 and CDR2 (germline): MGHRA, YSYEKL. V lost 1 base, J lost 3 bases, and 10 bases lay in between. The CDR3 DNA reads TGCGCCAGCAGCCAAGGGGGCGCGTACTACGAGCAGTACTTC. Protein: CASSQGGAYYEQYF.